Presented here are 5 T cell receptor beta chains from one specimen sequenced in a study of T cell repertoires in cytomegalovirus infection. Their recognized antigens are unknown. TCRdb re-called the reads through MiXCR, storing one row per CDR3 protein. The table shows fewer than 900,000 distinct CDR3 sequences, with about 28% occurring only once. This sample comprised cultured CD8+ T cells from PBMCs, obtained from culture after CMV antigen stimulation. These receptors originate from a human donor in good health (CMV status not recorded). Some clones in this sample may be carry-over from other donors' samples.

This clonotype was counted ten times or more. This chain joins TRBV7-6 and TRBJ1-1; tentative D call: TRBD1 (5 bases). CDR3 length: 13 residues. Trimming removed 1 base at V and 7 bases at J, with 10 bases between. Germline loops: CDR1 SGHVS, CDR2 FNYEAQ. The chain's CDR3 is CASSLGRGGEAFF. DNA for the CDR3: TGTGCCAGCAGCTTAGGGAGGGGAGGTGAAGCTTTCTTT. The full variable domain, rest sourced from reference TRBV7-6 and TRBJ1-1, is GAGVSQSPRYKVTKRGQDVALRCDPISGHVSLYWYRQALGQGPEFLTYFNYEAQQDKSGLPNDRFSAERPEGSISTLTIQRTEQRDSAMYRCASSLGRGGEAFFGQGTRLTVV.

This chain uses TRBV12-3 or TRBV12-4 with TRBJ1-6; D perhaps matches TRBD1 (5 bases). The ends were cut back, 3 bases at V and 5 bases at J, with 29 bases in the middle. The CDR3 runs 21 residues. For the CDR3, the DNA is TGTGCCAGCAGTTTTATCTTGGTTGGGACTAAAAAAGCGGGCAATAATTCACCCCTCCACTTT. Residues: CASSFILVGTKKAGNNSPLHF.

The count of this clonotype is one. This chain's CDR3 is CASSLTGASGAEQYF. The CDR3 bases are TGTGCCAGCAGCTTGACGGGGGCCAGCGGGGCTGAGCAGTACTTC. The V gene is TRBV5-4, the J gene TRBJ2-7; D possibly corresponds to TRBD2 (7 bases). Per germline, CDR1 SGHNT and CDR2 YYREEE (reference sequence). The CDR3 is 15 residues long. V was cut by 1 base and J by 7 bases, with 18 bases left in between. Supplemented by reference TRBV5-4 and TRBJ2-7, the full variable domain reads ETGVTQSPTHLIKTRGQQVTLRCSSQSGHNTVSWYQQALGQGPQFIFQYYREEENGRGNFPPRFSGLQFPNYSSELNVNALELDDSALYLCASSLTGASGAEQYFGPGTRLTVT.

This clonotype has more than one count but fewer than ten. This chain connects TRBV7-4 to TRBJ1-1, with unresolved D. The ends were cut back, 7 bases at V and 1 base at J, with 7 bases in the middle. The V gene's germline CDR1 is SGHVT and CDR2 SQSDAQ. The CDR3 length is 12 residues. CDR3 loop: CASILGNTEAFF. The DNA of the CDR3 is TGTGCCAGCATCCTGGGGAACACTGAAGCTTTCTTT.

This clonotype has just a few counts. The rearrangement uses TRBV28 and TRBJ1-1, with D possibly being TRBD1 (6 bases). V lost 4 bases and J 4 bases, leaving 13 bases between the germline ends. CDR3 length equals 14 residues. The germline gives CDR1 MDHEN, CDR2 SYDVKM. The CDR3 protein is CASSSEGVFTEAFF. The DNA of the CDR3 is TGTGCCAGCAGTTCCGAGGGGGTATTCACTGAAGCTTTCTTT. The full variable domain, rest sourced from reference TRBV28 and TRBJ1-1, is DVKVTQSSRYLVKRTGEKVFLECVQDMDHENMFWYRQDPGLGLRLIYFSYDVKMKEKGDIPEGYSVSREKKERFSLILESASTNQTSMYLCASSSEGVFTEAFFGQGTRLTVV.